The rows below give T cell receptor beta chains drawn from one sample of a study of Ad26.COV2.S vaccination and SARS-CoV-2 variants. Here immunoSEQ multiplex PCR was the method, and the copy in TCRdb shows in-frame clones only, minus some. The data hold 200,000 to 300,000 clones, with approximately 88% observed a single time. This specimen was peripheral blood, taken in a trial of Ad26.COV2.S vaccine versus placebo. The receptors here all came from a person aged 18-60 years who received the Ad26.COV2.S COVID-19 vaccine or a placebo. Both conserved end residues are part of each CDR3. The D gene is left open where the match is weak. Clone size appears in some rows only: once, few, many, or a class for an expanded clone.

clone size	D gene	V gene	J gene	CDR3 DNA	CDR3 protein
-	-	TRBV6-5	TRBJ1-2	TGTGCCAGCAGAGCGGTAGATGGCTACACCTTC	CASRAVDGYTF
-	-	TRBV4-1	TRBJ2-3	TGCGCCAGCAGCCAGATAGGGACTCGCACAGATACGCAGTATTTT	CASSQIGTRTDTQYF
-	-	TRBV18	TRBJ2-3	TGTGCCAGCTCACCGGTCCCTGGTAAGCTAAGCGGTACGCAGTATTTT	CASSPVPGKLSGTQYF
-	TRBD1	TRBV5-1	TRBJ1-1	TGCGCCAGCAGCCTGCGACAGGGCGGGACTGAAGCTTTCTTT	CASSLRQGGTEAFF
few	TRBD1	TRBV7-9	TRBJ2-2	TGTGCCAGCACCCAGGGGGCGGTGAACACCGGGGAGCTGTTTTTT	CASTQGAVNTGELFF
-	TRBD1	TRBV19	TRBJ1-1	TGTGCCAGTAGTGTGGACAGGGGATACACTGAAGCTTTCTTT	CASSVDRGYTEAFF
-	TRBD2	TRBV3-1/TRBV3-2	TRBJ2-7	TGTGCCAGCAGCCAGGCGGGGGGGGCAGCGGAAGAGCAGTACTTC	CASSQAGGAAEEQYF
-	TRBD1	TRBV6-8	TRBJ2-5	TGTGCCAGCACTAAGGGGGACAGAGAGACCCAGTACTTC	CASTKGDRETQYF
-	-	TRBV7-9	TRBJ2-1	TGTGCCAGCAGCTTAGCGGGAGGCGATTCCTACAATGAGCAGTTCTTC	CASSLAGGDSYNEQFF
-	TRBD1	TRBV28	TRBJ2-5	TGTGCCAGCAGATCGGACAGGGTCGGGTCCGGGACCCAGTACTTC	CASRSDRVGSGTQYF
-	-	TRBV7-7	TRBJ2-7	TGTGCTAGCAGCGAGTCAGGCTTTTCCTACGAGCAGTACTTC	CASSESGFSYEQYF
-	TRBD1	TRBV5-6	TRBJ1-6	TGTGCCAGCAGCTTGGATCGGGCACAGACAGGGGGCTATAATTCACCCCTCCACTTT	CASSLDRAQTGGYNSPLHF
once	TRBD2	TRBV19	TRBJ2-5	TGTGCCAGTGCCGTAGTAGCGGGAGGGCCGGGAGAGACCCAGTACTTC	CASAVVAGGPGETQYF
-	-	TRBV5-4	TRBJ2-2	TGTGCCAGCAGCTTTCGGGAACACGGGGAGCTGTTTTTT	CASSFREHGELFF
-	TRBD2	TRBV7-9	TRBJ2-5	TGTGCCAGCAGCCCGGTAGCGGGAGTTGAGGGGACCCAGTACTTC	CASSPVAGVEGTQYF
-	TRBD2	TRBV9	TRBJ2-4	TGTGCCAGCAGCCCCCGGGGGGAGACAGCCAAAAACATTCAGTACTTC	CASSPRGETAKNIQYF
-	-	TRBV7-9	TRBJ2-1	TGTGCCAGCAGCTCACTGCGACCCGACTTCTCCTACAATGAGCAGTTCTTC	CASSSLRPDFSYNEQFF
-	TRBD1	TRBV2	TRBJ1-6	TGTGCCAGCAGGGGGACAGGCCTCTCACCCCTCCACTTT	CASRGTGLSPLHF
-	-	TRBV5-6	TRBJ2-4	TGTGCCAGCAGCTTGGCCGGGAATTGGAACATTCAGTACTTC	CASSLAGNWNIQYF
-	-	TRBV29-1	TRBJ1-1	TGCAGCGTGCTACAGGGTGTGAACACTGAAGCTTTCTTT	CSVLQGVNTEAFF
-	TRBD2	TRBV6-5	TRBJ2-1	TGTGCCAGCAGTCATAGCGGGGGGGTCTCCAATGAGCAGTTCTTC	CASSHSGGVSNEQFF
once	-	TRBV6-2/TRBV6-3	TRBJ1-6	TGTGCCAGCAGTTACCTGCGCCATAATTCACCCCTCCACTTT	CASSYLRHNSPLHF
-	-	TRBV4-3	TRBJ1-2	TGCGCCAGCAGCCAAGATCCCGGCTATGGCTACACCTTC	CASSQDPGYGYTF
-	-	TRBV11-2	TRBJ2-7	TGTGCCAGCAGCCCGGACCGCTACGAGCAGTACTTC	CASSPDRYEQYF
-	TRBD1	TRBV29-1	TRBJ1-1	TGCAGCGTTGTCGGGACAGAGTTCACATTTATGAACACTGAAGCTTTCTTT	CSVVGTEFTFMNTEAFF
once	-	TRBV14	TRBJ2-3	TGTGCCAGCAGCCACACAGATACGCAGTATTTT	CASSHTDTQYF
-	TRBD2	TRBV6-1	TRBJ2-1	TGTGCCAGCAGTGAAGCTTTGACTAGCGGGAAGGTTAATGAGCAGTTCTTC	CASSEALTSGKVNEQFF
-	TRBD1	TRBV18	TRBJ1-2	TGTGCCAGCTCACGGACAGGGGCGGGCTATGGCTACACCTTC	CASSRTGAGYGYTF
-	-	TRBV5-1	TRBJ2-2	TGCGCCAGCAGCTTGGCGGGAGCGAACACCGGGGAGCTGTTTTTT	CASSLAGANTGELFF
-	-	TRBV7-9	TRBJ1-2	TGTGCCAGCGGCCCGAAAAGGGACACCTACTATGGCTACACCTTC	CASGPKRDTYYGYTF
-	TRBD1	TRBV7-2	TRBJ1-2	TGTGCCAGCAGCCCAGTAACAGGGACAGACTTTTTAACTATGGGCTACACCTTC	CASSPVTGTDFLTMGYTF
-	-	TRBV10-1	TRBJ2-3	TGCGCCAGCAGTGATCAGGGGGGAGCAGATACGCAGTATTTT	CASSDQGGADTQYF
-	-	TRBV4-3	TRBJ2-1	TGCGCCAGCAGCCAAGATAGGGGACGGGGGCAGGATGAGCAGTTCTTC	CASSQDRGRGQDEQFF
-	TRBD1	TRBV27	TRBJ2-5	TGTGCCAGCAGTACTAGGGTGGGACAGGGATTGGAGACCCAGTACTTC	CASSTRVGQGLETQYF
-	-	TRBV20-1	TRBJ1-2	TGCAGTGCTAGAGCCTATGGCTACACCTTC	CSARAYGYTF
-	-	TRBV9	TRBJ1-1	TGTGCCAGCAGCCTAGCGTGGGGGCACGAAGCTTTCTTT	CASSLAWGHEAFF
-	-	TRBV4-1	TRBJ2-2	TGCGCCAGCAGCCACCTTAGCGGGAACACCGGGGAGCTGTTTTTT	CASSHLSGNTGELFF
-	-	TRBV4-2	TRBJ1-4	TGTGCCAGCAGCCAAGATGGCTCCTTGGGTAATGAAAAACTGTTTTTT	CASSQDGSLGNEKLFF
-	TRBD1	TRBV5-4	TRBJ1-4	TGTGCCAGCAGCCCAGGGACAGGGGCATTATCCGGTGAAAAACTGTTTTTT	CASSPGTGALSGEKLFF
-	TRBD1	TRBV2	TRBJ1-5	TGTGCCAGCAGGCCACAGGGGGCCTATCAGCCCCAGCATTTT	CASRPQGAYQPQHF
once	TRBD1	TRBV2	TRBJ2-2	TGTGCCAGCAGGGACGAACAGGGGACGAACACCGGGGAGCTGTTTTTT	CASRDEQGTNTGELFF
-	-	TRBV29-1	TRBJ1-2	TGCAGCGTTGCAGGCAATCCCCTCTATGGCTACACCTTC	CSVAGNPLYGYTF